This record concerns one TCR beta chain sequence. Antigen specificity is unknown. Repertoires were generated with immunoSEQ multiplex PCR, while TCRdb's copy carries only in-frame clones and drops some. The sample shows around 150,000 clones, approximately 82% of them seen only once. This entry belongs to a study of cytomegalovirus exposure and HLA in healthy donors. Notes on the study in general: The tendency of first-cohort TCR clusters to co-occur in the 120 or so validation repertoires was identified by a subsequent analysis. Cytomegalovirus status was reportedly diagnosed by the classifier with high specificity and sensitivity.

Germline V gives CDR1 KGHSH, CDR2 LQKENI. This CDR3 is 15 amino acids long. V was clipped by 2 bases and J by 0 bases, with 10 bases between them. The source of this sequence is a man in his thirties or forties in good health and CMV-seropositive. The V gene is TRBV18, the J gene TRBJ1-2; D perhaps matches TRBD1 (6 bases). Sequenced: PBMCs. The CDR3 sequence: CASSPAGETNYGYTF. CDR3 bases: TGTGCCAGCTCACCAGCAGGGGAGACTAACTATGGCTACACCTTC.